The rows below give T cell receptor beta chains drawn from one sample of a study of CD8+CD57+ T cells in acquired aplastic anemia. TCRdb re-derived calls from the reads in MiXCR, one entry per CDR3 protein. The repertoire has about 190,000 distinct CDR3 sequences, less than 70% of them found once; the top ten carry roughly 15%. Source material: sorted CD4+, CD8+, or CD8+CD57+ T cells (not recorded which) from PBMCs. Receptors originate from a human donor in good health, serving as a control. The CDR3 runs from the conserved cysteine through the conserved F or W. Not all rows give a size; the values are once, few, many and, for expanded clones, a class.

j_gene: TRBJ2-7; abundance: many; v_gene: TRBV12-3/TRBV12-4; CDR3aa: CASSFIVDTDTSYEQYF
j_gene: TRBJ2-5; abundance: many; v_gene: TRBV6-1; CDR3aa: CASSLGQGVRYQETQYF
j_gene: TRBJ1-2; abundance: -; v_gene: TRBV9; CDR3aa: CASSIRHQTGTRGYTF
j_gene: TRBJ2-5; abundance: -; v_gene: TRBV19; CDR3aa: CASSYRKETQYF
j_gene: TRBJ2-3; abundance: many; v_gene: TRBV5-1; CDR3aa: CASSLAPRGGGTDTQYF
j_gene: TRBJ2-2; abundance: many; v_gene: TRBV5-1; CDR3aa: CASSPGTGTGELFF
j_gene: TRBJ1-1; abundance: few; v_gene: TRBV6-6; CDR3aa: CASSYGGEGHAEAFF
j_gene: TRBJ1-2; abundance: many; v_gene: TRBV6-5; CDR3aa: CAHAGGGGGYTF
j_gene: TRBJ2-5; abundance: once; v_gene: TRBV7-3; CDR3aa: CASSRDIDQPQYF
j_gene: TRBJ2-7; abundance: -; v_gene: TRBV29-1; CDR3aa: CSVVAQGAEQYF
j_gene: TRBJ1-4; abundance: -; v_gene: TRBV20-1; CDR3aa: CSASWDRGDEKLFF
j_gene: TRBJ2-5; abundance: many; v_gene: TRBV7-2; CDR3aa: CASSFQRGARETQYF
j_gene: TRBJ2-7; abundance: few; v_gene: TRBV7-2; CDR3aa: CASSRTSGIAPPCSYEQYF
j_gene: TRBJ2-2; abundance: -; v_gene: TRBV5-1; CDR3aa: CASSTGQVNTGELFF
j_gene: TRBJ2-1; abundance: -; v_gene: TRBV7-9; CDR3aa: CASSPSGDPRNEQFF
j_gene: TRBJ1-2; abundance: -; v_gene: TRBV25-1; CDR3aa: CASSEPGTHYGYTF
j_gene: TRBJ1-2; abundance: -; v_gene: TRBV20-1; CDR3aa: CSARDNAGGTYGYTF
j_gene: TRBJ1-5; abundance: -; v_gene: TRBV7-9; CDR3aa: CASSSFRDRNQPQHF
j_gene: TRBJ1-3; abundance: -; v_gene: TRBV9; CDR3aa: CASSVQGGGNTIYF
j_gene: TRBJ2-2; abundance: few; v_gene: TRBV11-2; CDR3aa: CASSLVGAGELFF
j_gene: TRBJ1-2; abundance: once; v_gene: TRBV20-1; CDR3aa: CSATDRGKRTGDGYTF
j_gene: TRBJ1-1; abundance: -; v_gene: TRBV11-3; CDR3aa: CASSPGRVNTEAFF
j_gene: TRBJ2-1; abundance: once; v_gene: TRBV19; CDR3aa: CASRTGGKNEQFF
j_gene: TRBJ2-3; abundance: -; v_gene: TRBV7-2; CDR3aa: CASSFIAGGPTITDTQYF
j_gene: TRBJ1-3; abundance: many; v_gene: TRBV10-3; CDR3aa: CAISEAGPLSGNTIYF
j_gene: TRBJ2-2; abundance: few; v_gene: TRBV18; CDR3aa: CASSRFEAGVGELFF
j_gene: TRBJ2-7; abundance: many; v_gene: TRBV5-1; CDR3aa: CASSLATVEVHEQYF
j_gene: TRBJ2-7; abundance: few; v_gene: TRBV6-2/TRBV6-3; CDR3aa: CASGYPTLAFNYEQYF
j_gene: TRBJ1-5; abundance: many; v_gene: TRBV20-1; CDR3aa: CSARDIGGSNQPQHF
j_gene: TRBJ2-3; abundance: -; v_gene: TRBV9; CDR3aa: CASSPEAALPDTQYF
j_gene: TRBJ1-1; abundance: -; v_gene: TRBV15; CDR3aa: CATSRDRQGGEAFF
j_gene: TRBJ1-1; abundance: many; v_gene: TRBV7-2; CDR3aa: CASSRTPWNTEAFF
j_gene: TRBJ2-7; abundance: few; v_gene: TRBV10-3; CDR3aa: CAISETVVYEQYF
j_gene: TRBJ2-3; abundance: -; v_gene: TRBV6-1; CDR3aa: CASSKGTSGGSTDTQYF
j_gene: TRBJ2-3; abundance: many; v_gene: TRBV7-8; CDR3aa: CASSHPGGLGTDTQYF
j_gene: TRBJ2-1; abundance: -; v_gene: TRBV10-2; CDR3aa: CAIGTSGPYNEQFF
j_gene: TRBJ2-3; abundance: -; v_gene: TRBV19; CDR3aa: CASRAPRGAEDTQYF
j_gene: TRBJ2-7; abundance: -; v_gene: TRBV2; CDR3aa: CASGGTGAYEQYF
j_gene: TRBJ1-2; abundance: many; v_gene: TRBV28; CDR3aa: CASSPPDLGGYTF
j_gene: TRBJ1-2; abundance: -; v_gene: TRBV7-8; CDR3aa: CASSPGTTGYGYTF
j_gene: TRBJ1-1; abundance: many; v_gene: TRBV7-2; CDR3aa: CASSLGGRGNTEAFF
j_gene: TRBJ1-1; abundance: many; v_gene: TRBV7-9; CDR3aa: CASSIGTVAGAFF
j_gene: TRBJ1-6; abundance: -; v_gene: TRBV20-1; CDR3aa: CSARARQGVLPLHF
j_gene: TRBJ2-5; abundance: -; v_gene: TRBV2; CDR3aa: CASSERQGGETQYF
j_gene: TRBJ1-2; abundance: few; v_gene: TRBV2; CDR3aa: CASSDPGDINYGYTF
j_gene: TRBJ2-3; abundance: -; v_gene: TRBV10-3; CDR3aa: CAISGSSGGSTQYF
j_gene: TRBJ2-5; abundance: many; v_gene: TRBV19; CDR3aa: CASIGRESSQYF
j_gene: TRBJ1-1; abundance: -; v_gene: TRBV20-1; CDR3aa: CSASSGDDTEAFF